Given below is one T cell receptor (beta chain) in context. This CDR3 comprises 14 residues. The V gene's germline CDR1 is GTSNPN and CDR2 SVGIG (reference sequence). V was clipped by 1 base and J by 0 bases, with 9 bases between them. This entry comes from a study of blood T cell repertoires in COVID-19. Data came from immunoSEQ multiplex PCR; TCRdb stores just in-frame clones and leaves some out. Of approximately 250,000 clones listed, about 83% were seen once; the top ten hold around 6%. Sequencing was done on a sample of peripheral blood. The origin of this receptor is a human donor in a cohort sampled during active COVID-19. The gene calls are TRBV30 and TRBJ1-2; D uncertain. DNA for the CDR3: TGTGCCTGGAGTGATCCCGCGGCTAACTATGGCTACACCTTC. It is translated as CAWSDPAANYGYTF.